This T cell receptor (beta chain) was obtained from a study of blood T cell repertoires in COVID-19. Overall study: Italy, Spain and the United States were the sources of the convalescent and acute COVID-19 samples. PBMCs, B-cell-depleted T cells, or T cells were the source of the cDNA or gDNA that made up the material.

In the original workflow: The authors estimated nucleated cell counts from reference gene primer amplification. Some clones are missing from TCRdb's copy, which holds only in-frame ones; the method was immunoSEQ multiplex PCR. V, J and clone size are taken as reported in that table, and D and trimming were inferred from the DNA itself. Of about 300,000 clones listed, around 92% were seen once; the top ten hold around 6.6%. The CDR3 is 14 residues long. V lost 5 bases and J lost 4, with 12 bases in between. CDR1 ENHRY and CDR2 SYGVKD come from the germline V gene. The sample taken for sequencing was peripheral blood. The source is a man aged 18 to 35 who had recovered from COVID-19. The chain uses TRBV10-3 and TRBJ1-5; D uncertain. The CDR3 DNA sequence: TGTGCCATCAGTAGGACCGAGGGAAATCAGCCCCAGCATTTT. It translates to CAISRTEGNQPQHF.